This T cell receptor (beta chain) was recorded in a study of T cells after yellow fever vaccination. Study-wide background: Fractions low in cell number were prepared with SMART-Seq v4 Ultra Low Input.

As TCR cDNA was made by 5'RACE template switching, a universal primer site and UMIs were added. TCRdb re-analysed the 5' RACE reads in MiXCR, keeping a single row per CDR3 protein. The sample consists of some 160,000 distinct CDR3 sequences, approximately 10% of them appearing once. This sequence originates from a young man who received the YFV17D yellow fever vaccine. The source was CD8+ T cells sorted from PBMCs, collected 45 days after the yellow fever booster vaccination.

CDR3 sequence: CAWEGLTNEQFF. The CDR3 DNA follows: TGTGCCTGGGAGGGACTAACCAATGAGCAGTTCTTC. The rearrangement links TRBV30 to TRBJ2-1; 7 positions match TRBD2. The V gene's germline CDR1 is GTSNPN and CDR2 SVGIG (reference sequence). The CDR3 extends over 12 amino acids. With 5 bases clipped from V and 6 bases from J, the junction kept 4 bases outside the gene matches. Using reference TRBV30 and TRBJ2-1 for the parts outside the CDR3, the full variable domain is SQTIHQWPATLVQPVGSPLSLECTVEGTSNPNLYWYRQAAGRGLQLLFYSVGIGQISSEVPQNLSASRPQDRQFILSSKKLLLSDSGFYLCAWEGLTNEQFFGPGTRLTVL.